A selection of T cell receptor beta chains follows, all from one sample in a study of blood T cell repertoires in COVID-19. The data were produced by immunoSEQ multiplex PCR, yet TCRdb's version contains in-frame clones alone and is incomplete. Of roughly 200,000 clones in the sample, around 84% were seen once. The source material was PBMCs or T cells enriched from blood (not recorded which). The origin of the receptors is a woman aged 25 to 39 who had been exposed to COVID-19. Each CDR3 is given with its conserved first and last residue. The D gene is left open where the match is weak. Only part of the rows carry a size: once, few, many, or a class if the clone is expanded.

NA,TRBJ1-4,TRBV30,few,CAWGKGREKLFF,TGTGCCTGGGGTAAGGGGCGTGAAAAACTGTTTTTT
TRBD2,TRBJ2-1,TRBV7-9,NA,CASSRTSGGSYNEQFF,TGTGCCAGCAGCCGGACTAGCGGGGGCTCCTACAATGAGCAGTTCTTC
NA,TRBJ1-1,TRBV19,NA,CAVYTGWSTEAFF,TGTGCCGTGTACACAGGGTGGAGCACTGAAGCTTTCTTT
TRBD1,TRBJ1-5,TRBV7-2,NA,CASSSLQGKHQPQHF,TGTGCCAGCAGCTCATTACAGGGGAAGCATCAGCCCCAGCATTTT
NA,TRBJ2-4,TRBV5-1,few,CASSLGGLRENIQYF,TGCGCCAGCAGCTTGGGGGGACTGAGAGAAAACATTCAGTACTTC
TRBD2,TRBJ2-7,TRBV7-2,NA,CASSQRGAYEQYF,TGTGCCAGCAGCCAGCGGGGGGCCTACGAGCAGTACTTC
NA,TRBJ2-7,TRBV6-5,NA,CASSYGRGAYEQYF,TGTGCCAGCAGTTATGGCAGGGGAGCCTACGAGCAGTACTTC
NA,TRBJ2-2,TRBV5-6,NA,CASSLRRASTGELFF,TGTGCCAGCAGCTTGAGGAGGGCGAGCACCGGGGAGCTGTTTTTT
NA,TRBJ1-1,TRBV11-2,NA,CASSRQNTEAFF,TGTGCCAGCAGTCGACAGAACACTGAAGCTTTCTTT
TRBD2,TRBJ2-7,TRBV9,NA,CASTPLGLAGDEQYF,TGTGCCAGCACCCCATTGGGACTAGCGGGGGACGAGCAGTACTTC
TRBD2,TRBJ2-1,TRBV5-1,NA,CASSSTGTSGYNEQFF,TGCGCCAGCAGCTCCACCGGGACTAGCGGCTACAATGAGCAGTTCTTC
TRBD1,TRBJ1-4,TRBV27,NA,CACIFPGQGFEKLFF,TGTGCCTGTATTTTTCCGGGACAGGGGTTTGAAAAACTGTTTTTT
TRBD2,TRBJ2-5,TRBV7-6,NA,CASSFLSGGDETQYF,TGTGCCAGCAGCTTTTTAAGCGGGGGAGATGAGACCCAGTACTTC
NA,TRBJ2-7,TRBV7-2,NA,CASRTGIGSYEQYF,TGTGCCAGCAGAACAGGGATAGGGTCCTACGAGCAGTACTTC
TRBD1,TRBJ1-2,TRBV9,NA,CASSARQGSGGYTF,TGTGCCAGCAGCGCTCGACAGGGTTCAGGTGGCTACACCTTC
NA,TRBJ1-1,TRBV5-5,NA,CASSLGGESDPNTEAFF,TGTGCCAGCAGCTTAGGGGGGGAGAGTGATCCGAACACTGAAGCTTTCTTT
NA,TRBJ1-6,TRBV19,many,CASRWQGNSPLHF,TGTGCCAGCCGGTGGCAGGGTAATTCACCCCTCCACTTT
NA,TRBJ2-5,TRBV10-3,NA,CAISEREGGQETQYF,TGTGCCATCAGTGAAAGGGAGGGGGGACAAGAGACCCAGTACTTC
NA,TRBJ1-1,TRBV5-1,once,CASSLYGGTEAFF,TGCGCCAGCAGCTTGTACGGCGGCACTGAAGCTTTCTTT
TRBD2,TRBJ2-3,TRBV15,NA,CATSRDLAGDTVTDTQYF,TGTGCCACCAGCAGAGATCTAGCGGGGGATACAGTCACAGATACGCAGTATTTT
TRBD1,TRBJ1-2,TRBV19,NA,CASSSRGPGSYGYTF,TGTGCCAGTAGTTCCAGGGGGCCCGGGAGCTATGGCTACACCTTC
TRBD1,TRBJ2-3,TRBV6-5,NA,CASSTGADTQYF,TGTGCCAGCTCGACAGGGGCAGATACGCAGTATTTT
TRBD1,TRBJ2-7,TRBV19,NA,CASATGGDYEQYF,TGTGCCAGTGCCACAGGGGGCGACTACGAGCAGTACTTC
NA,TRBJ1-5,TRBV20-1,NA,CSASSDRENQPQHF,TGCAGTGCTAGTTCCGACAGAGAAAATCAGCCCCAGCATTTT
NA,TRBJ2-5,TRBV7-2,NA,CASSLRSGETQYF,TGTGCCAGCAGCTTGCGGTCCGGGGAGACCCAGTACTTC
TRBD1,TRBJ1-2,TRBV2,NA,CASSKGQWNYGYTF,TGTGCCAGCAGTAAGGGACAGTGGAACTATGGCTACACCTTC
TRBD1,TRBJ2-3,TRBV5-1,once,CASSLGDSPYTDTQYF,TGCGCCAGCAGCTTGGGGGACAGCCCTTACACAGATACGCAGTATTTT
TRBD1,TRBJ2-7,TRBV18,NA,CASSDGTGHYEQYF,TGTGCCAGCTCAGACGGGACAGGGCATTACGAGCAGTACTTC
TRBD1,TRBJ1-1,TRBV6-5,NA,CASSQDRVGEAFF,TGTGCCAGCAGCCAGGACAGGGTAGGTGAAGCTTTCTTT
NA,TRBJ2-1,TRBV6-5,NA,CASTQSPNPYNEQFF,TGTGCCAGCACCCAGTCCCCGAACCCCTACAATGAGCAGTTCTTC
TRBD2,TRBJ2-3,TRBV7-2,NA,CASSRTSGGTDTQYF,TGTGCCAGCAGCAGGACTAGCGGGGGGACAGATACGCAGTATTTT
NA,TRBJ1-1,TRBV25-1,NA,CASWGGTEAFF,TGTGCCAGCTGGGGGGGGACTGAAGCTTTCTTT